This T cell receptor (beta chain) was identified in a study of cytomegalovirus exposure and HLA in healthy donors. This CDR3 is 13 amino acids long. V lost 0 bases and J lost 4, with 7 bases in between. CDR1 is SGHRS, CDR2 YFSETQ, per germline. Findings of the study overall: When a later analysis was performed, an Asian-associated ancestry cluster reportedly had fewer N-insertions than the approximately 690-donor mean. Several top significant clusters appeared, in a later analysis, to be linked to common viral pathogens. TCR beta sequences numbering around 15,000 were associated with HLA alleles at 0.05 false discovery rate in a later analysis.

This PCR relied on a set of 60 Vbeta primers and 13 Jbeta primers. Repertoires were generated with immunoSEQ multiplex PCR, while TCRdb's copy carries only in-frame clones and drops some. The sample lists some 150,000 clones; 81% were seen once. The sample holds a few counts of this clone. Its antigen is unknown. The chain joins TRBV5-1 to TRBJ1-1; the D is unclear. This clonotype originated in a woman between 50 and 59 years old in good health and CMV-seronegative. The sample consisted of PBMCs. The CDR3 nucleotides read TGCGCCAGCAGCTTGGAGCGGGGCACTGAAGCTTTCTTT. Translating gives CASSLERGTEAFF.